This T cell receptor (beta chain) is from a study of shared clonotypes between healthy human individuals. Findings of the study overall: Between a handful of donors, naive CD4 clonotypes were shared at a level of about 5%.

V lost 6 bases, J lost 5 bases, and 8 bases stayed unmatched. The CDR3 covers 15 residues. Per the germline V gene, CDR1 is LNHDA and CDR2 is SQIVND (reference sequence). In the sorted-subset replicate PCRs, approximately 200 ng DNA, 25,000 to 30,000 T cell genomes, was used. The data were produced by immunoSEQ multiplex PCR, yet TCRdb's version contains in-frame clones alone and is incomplete. The sample has about 2,200,000 clones, approximately 94% seen once. Naive CD8 cells lacked CD45RO, underwent positive selection for CCR7 and left out terminally differentiated effector memory CD45RA+ cells. Concerning this clone itself: Its antigen is not identified.

The sequenced material came from naive CD8+ T cells from PBMCs. This clonotype was sampled from a young man in good health. Some clones in this sample may be carry-over from other donors' samples. The V and J genes are TRBV19 and TRBJ2-5, with TRBD1 matching 11 bases. CDR3 coding DNA: TGTGCCAGTAGCATCCGGGACAGGGGGTCGGAGACCCAGTACTTC. Protein: CASSIRDRGSETQYF.